This T cell receptor beta chain was identified during a study of low-dose radiotherapy and immunotherapy resistance in tumors. Study-wide background: Every two weeks patients got nivolumab 240 mg flat dose, plus ipilimumab 1 mg/kg every six weeks, intravenously.

TRAV- and TRBV-specific primers were used for first-strand cDNA, which covered alpha and beta chains. Amplification, which lasted about 20 PCR cycles, used a constant-region primer and V-primer adapter to amplify TCRs. Researchers amplified the isolated mRNA using in vitro transcription. TCRdb processed the reads anew with MiXCR; each CDR3 protein has one entry. This sample has tens of thousands of distinct CDR3 sequences, with less than 25% found just once. Documented time point: before trial treatment. The CDR3 sequence is 14 residues long. Germline V gene data show CDR1 as LNHDA and CDR2 as SQIVND (reference sequence). The ends lost 10 bases at V and 3 bases at J; junction bases unmatched: 11. This clonotype has ten or more counts.

V usage is TRBV19 and J usage is TRBJ2-7; TRBD1 matches at 8 bases. The receptor was isolated from a male donor with prostate cancer. This specimen consisted of PBMCs, obtained before treatment. The CDR3 protein is CATSSGGIYYEQYF. The CDR3 coding sequence is TGTGCCACCTCCTCAGGGGGCATTTACTACGAGCAGTACTTC.